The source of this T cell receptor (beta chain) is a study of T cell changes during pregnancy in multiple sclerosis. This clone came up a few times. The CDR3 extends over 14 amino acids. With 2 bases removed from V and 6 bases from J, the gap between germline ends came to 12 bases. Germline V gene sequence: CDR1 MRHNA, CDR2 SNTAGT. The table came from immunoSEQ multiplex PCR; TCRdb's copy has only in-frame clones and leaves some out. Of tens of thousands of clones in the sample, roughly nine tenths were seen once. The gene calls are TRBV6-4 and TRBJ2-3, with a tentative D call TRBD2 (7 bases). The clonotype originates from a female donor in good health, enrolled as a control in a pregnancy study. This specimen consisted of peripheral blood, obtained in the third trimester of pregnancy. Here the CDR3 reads CASSDEGGLDTQYF. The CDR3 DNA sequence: TGTGCCAGCAGTGACGAGGGGGGGCTTGATACGCAGTATTTT.